One and the same sample provided the 27 T cell receptor beta chains below, sequenced in a study of blood T cell repertoires in COVID-19. Clones were sequenced by immunoSEQ multiplex PCR, and TCRdb holds only the in-frame ones, with some missing. Seen here are nearly 250,000 clones, approximately 86% observed once, and the top ten hold around 1.5%. What was sequenced was peripheral blood. The receptor set was obtained from a woman aged 60-75 years who had recovered from COVID-19.

This clone was recorded once. The chain recombines TRBV24-1 with TRBJ2-7; 12 bases fit TRBD1. Germline V CDR1 and CDR2: KGHDR, SFDVKD. V dropped 4 bases and J dropped 6; count of bases not matched to a gene: 3. This CDR3 comprises 14 residues. The CDR3 DNA reads as TGTGCCACCAGTGAACCGGGACAGGGGGCCGAGCAGTACTTC. Protein product: CATSEPGQGAEQYF.

J is TRBJ1-5 and V is TRBV28; D not resolved. The V end lost 10 bases, the J end lost 0 bases, and 16 bases lay between the germline ends. From germline, CDR1 is MDHEN and CDR2 SYDVKM. The CDR3 runs 15 residues. The DNA of the CDR3 is TGTGCCACCCTATCCTCGGGTTTTAGCAATCAGCCCCAGCATTTT. This sequence encodes CATLSSGFSNQPQHF.

The gene calls are TRBV28 and TRBJ1-2, with 8 nucleotides matching TRBD1. CDR3 size: 14 residues. Germline trimming cut 10 bases from V and 5 bases from J; bases unmatched to any gene: 12. The germline gives CDR1 MDHEN, CDR2 SYDVKM. The CDR3 is CAILTGGDRYGYTF. Written as DNA, the CDR3 is TGTGCCATCCTCACAGGGGGGGACCGGTATGGCTACACCTTC.

V and J are TRBV21-1 and TRBJ2-2; TRBD1 is the table's D call and was not checked against the DNA. TRBV21-1 is reported as a pseudogene. The CDR3 consists of 20 residues. The CDR3 sequence is CASSRGRDRVRLFFSGELFF. The CDR3 nucleotides read TGTGCCAGCAGCCGCGGGCGGGACAGGGTTCGTTTATTTTTTTCCGGGGAGCTGTTTTTT.

This clone was observed a few times. This chain joins TRBV21-1 and TRBJ2-4; the table calls TRBD2, which could not be checked here. TRBV21-1 is classified as a pseudogene. The CDR3 extends over 20 amino acids. The CDR3 region has the DNA TGTGCCAGCAGCAAACTCCCCCTCGAGAGCGGGGGGGCCCCCGAAAACATTCAGTACTTC. Amino acids: CASSKLPLESGGAPENIQYF.

This chain connects TRBV5-1 to TRBJ2-4; 12 bases are a match to TRBD2. Losses at the gene ends were 1 base for V and 7 bases for J; bases not matched to a gene: 12. This CDR3 has 18 residues. Germline CDR1 SGHRS, CDR2 YFSETQ. CDR3 region: CASSLRSSGGAGMNIQYF. Written as DNA, the CDR3 is TGCGCCAGCAGCTTGCGGTCTAGCGGGGGGGCCGGAATGAACATTCAGTACTTC.

The chain couples TRBV12-3 or TRBV12-4 to TRBJ1-2; maybe TRBD1 (5 bases). V was pared by 6 bases and J by 8 bases, with 7 bases between. This CDR3 has 10 amino acids. In DNA, the CDR3 is TGTGCCAGCAGCCCAGGGGGCTACACCTTC. Translated, it gives CASSPGGYTF.

The chain combines TRBV27 with TRBJ2-6; D remains ambiguous. From germline, CDR1 is MNHEY and CDR2 SMNVEV (reference sequence). The CDR3 is made up of 12 amino acids. Trimming pared 10 bases from V and 6 bases from J, leaving 10 bases between. The CDR3 sequence: CATKTEANVLTF. The DNA of the CDR3 is TGTGCCACCAAGACTGAGGCCAACGTCCTGACTTTC.

The chain links TRBV18 to TRBJ2-7; 7 nucleotides match TRBD2. CDR3 length equals 16 residues. The junction had 14 bases not matched to a gene; V was cut back by 3 bases and J by 6 bases. Germline CDR1 is KGHSH and CDR2 is LQKENI. CDR3: CASSPSFAPGGSEQYF. For the CDR3, the DNA is TGTGCCAGCTCACCCTCATTCGCGCCCGGGGGGAGCGAGCAGTACTTC.

The rearrangement uses TRBV5-1 and TRBJ1-2; TRBD1 matches 7 bases. V gave up 4 bases and J gave up 2 bases; unmatched junction bases: 5. The V gene's germline CDR1 is SGHRS and CDR2 YFSETQ. This CDR3 is built from 14 residues. The CDR3 protein is CASSPRDRNYGYTF. The CDR3 coding sequence is TGCGCCAGCAGCCCCCGGGACAGAAACTATGGCTACACCTTC. The whole variable domain, remainder taken from reference TRBV5-1 and TRBJ1-2, is KAGVTQTPRYLIKTRGQQVTLSCSPISGHRSVSWYQQTPGQGLQFLFEYFSETQRNKGNFPGRFSGRQFSNSRSEMNVSTLELGDSALYLCASSPRDRNYGYTFGSGTRLTVV.

The V and J genes are TRBV27 and TRBJ2-5, with a tentative D call TRBD2 (6 bases). The CDR3 is 12 amino acids. V lost 7 bases, J lost 5 bases, and 11 bases lay in between. Germline V lookup: CDR1 MNHEY, CDR2 SMNVEV (reference sequence). The CDR3 loop is CASNSAGETQYF. The DNA for the CDR3 is TGTGCCAGCAATTCTGCGGGGGAGACCCAGTACTTC.

This clone was counted once. The rearrangement joins TRBV3-1 (or the pseudogene TRBV3-2) to TRBJ2-3, with 10 positions matching TRBD2. The V segment lost 2 bases and the J segment 5 bases; nucleotides outside the gene matches: 7. CDR1 and CDR2 from the germline V gene are LGHDT and YNNKEL (reference sequence). The CDR3 has 16 amino acids. CDR3 DNA sequence: TGTGCCAGCAGCCAATCCGAGCGGGGGGGCTTAGATACGCAGTATTTT. Translating it yields CASSQSERGGLDTQYF.

V gene TRBV14 combines with J gene TRBJ1-6; 7 bases line up with TRBD1. CDR1 SGHDN and CDR2 FVKESK come from the germline V gene. This CDR3 is built from 15 residues. Losses at the gene ends were 3 bases for V and 10 bases for J; bases not matched to a gene: 9. CDR3 nucleotide sequence: TGTGCCAGCAGCCATCGCCGACAGGGATTCTCACCCCTCCACTTT. This encodes CASSHRRQGFSPLHF.

V usage is TRBV11-2 and J usage is TRBJ2-7; D is perhaps TRBD1 (6 bases). The CDR3 covers 13 residues. Germline V CDR1 and CDR2: SGHAT, FQNNGV. V lost 5 bases and J lost 2, with 10 bases in between. The chain's CDR3 is CASSVGQTYEQYF. The CDR3 coding sequence is TGTGCCAGCAGCGTAGGACAGACCTACGAGCAGTACTTC.

This rearrangement joins TRBV7-9 to TRBJ2-2, with D tentatively TRBD1 (5 bases). Germline assignment: CDR1 SEHNR and CDR2 FQNEAQ (reference sequence). Trimming left V 3 bases short and J 1 base short, with 12 bases between. CDR3 length: 16 residues. The CDR3: CASSFSWGRNTGELFF. CDR3 sequence (DNA): TGTGCCAGCAGCTTTTCTTGGGGCCGGAACACCGGGGAGCTGTTTTTT.

The rearrangement links TRBV10-3 to TRBJ2-1; 8 bases map to TRBD2. The J segment lost 5 bases and the V segment lost 6 bases, leaving 12 bases of the junction unmatched. Germline values: CDR1 ENHRY, CDR2 SYGVKD. The CDR3 sequence is 16 residues long. The CDR3 region has the DNA TGTGCCATCAGAACCTGGAGCGGGGGCCAAGACAATGAGCAGTTCTTC. Its protein product is CAIRTWSGGQDNEQFF.

CDR3 nucleotides: TGTGCCAGCAGATTGGACAGGGACAACTATGGCTACACCTTC. Amino acids: CASRLDRDNYGYTF. This chain uses TRBV7-3 with TRBJ1-2; 8 positions agree with TRBD1. The germline gives CDR1 SGHTA, CDR2 FQGTGA. There are 14 residues in the CDR3. With 6 bases clipped from V and 2 bases from J, the junction kept 5 bases outside the gene matches.

This clone was seen once. CDR3 DNA: TGTGCCAGCAGTTCCCCTACCGACAGGGATAGCAATCAGCCCCAGCATTTT. Encoded protein: CASSSPTDRDSNQPQHF. This sequence joins TRBV28 and TRBJ1-5; 7 positions agree with TRBD1. The CDR3 spans 17 residues. Germline CDR1 MDHEN, CDR2 SYDVKM. Trimming cost V 4 bases and J 0 bases; bases outside gene matches: 9.

The CDR3 is CASSPLGTVENMRGQFF. For the CDR3, the DNA is TGCGCCAGCAGCCCGCTAGGGACAGTGGAAAATATGAGAGGGCAGTTCTTC. This chain joins TRBV5-1 and TRBJ2-1; 7 nucleotides match TRBD1. V was clipped by 4 bases and J by 12 bases; unmatched bases: 22. From germline, CDR1 is SGHRS and CDR2 YFSETQ. The CDR3 covers 17 residues.

This chain connects TRBV19 to TRBJ1-3; D is unresolved. The V end lost 3 bases, the J end lost 0 bases, and 12 bases lay between the germline ends. Looked up from germline, CDR1 is LNHDA and CDR2 is SQIVND (reference sequence). CDR3 length equals 16 residues. The CDR3 DNA sequence: TGTGCCAGTAGTATCCGACAAACCAGCTCTGGAAACACCATATATTTT. Protein sequence: CASSIRQTSSGNTIYF.

This clone appeared once. The V call is TRBV7-8, the J call TRBJ1-3; D gene uncertain. The V and J ends lost 3 bases and 2 bases respectively, with 8 bases between them. The CDR3 has 14 amino acids. CDR1 and CDR2 (germline): SGHVS, FQNEAQ. CDR3 DNA: TGTGCCAGCAGCTTTTCCGGGACTGGAAACACCATATATTTT. Translated: CASSFSGTGNTIYF.

This chain uses TRBV5-4 with TRBJ2-1, with 9 bases aligning to TRBD1. Germline lookup yields CDR1 SGHNT and CDR2 YYREEE (reference sequence). With 0 bases clipped from V and 4 bases from J, the junction kept 5 bases outside the gene matches. The CDR3 is 16 amino acids. This chain's CDR3 is CASSLETGGTYNEQFF. CDR3 sequence (DNA): TGTGCCAGCAGCTTGGAGACAGGGGGTACGTACAATGAGCAGTTCTTC. Full variable domain (rest looked up from reference TRBV5-4 and TRBJ2-1): ETGVTQSPTHLIKTRGQQVTLRCSSQSGHNTVSWYQQALGQGPQFIFQYYREEENGRGNFPPRFSGLQFPNYSSELNVNALELDDSALYLCASSLETGGTYNEQFFGPGTRLTVL.

The rearrangement uses TRBV2 and TRBJ2-7; possibly TRBD1 for D (6 bases). CDR3 size: 13 residues. From germline, CDR1 is SNHLY and CDR2 FYNNEI. Trimming took 5 bases from V and 1 from J, leaving 9 bases between them. The CDR3 sequence: CASSTQGSYEQYF. The CDR3 nucleotides read TGTGCCAGCAGTACACAGGGTTCCTACGAGCAGTACTTC.

The V call is TRBV19, the J call TRBJ1-2; 7 bases match TRBD1. This CDR3 spans 14 amino acids. The junction had 8 bases not matched to a gene; V was cut back by 7 bases and J by 3 bases. The V gene's germline CDR1 is LNHDA and CDR2 SQIVND (reference sequence). The CDR3 loop reads CASTGRQGDYGYTF. CDR3 coding DNA: TGTGCCAGTACAGGCCGACAGGGAGACTATGGCTACACCTTC.

J is TRBJ1-2 and V is TRBV28, with D maybe TRBD1 (5 bases). V lost 3 bases and J lost 8, with 13 bases in between. This CDR3 comprises 13 residues. CDR1 and CDR2 from the germline V gene are MDHEN and SYDVKM. The CDR3: CASSFTRAGGYTF. CDR3 DNA sequence: TGTGCCAGCAGTTTTACCAGGGCAGGCGGCTACACCTTC.

DNA for the CDR3: TGTGCCAGCAGCTTAGATAGCCGAGGCTACACCTTC. Its translation: CASSLDSRGYTF. The chain recombines TRBV7-9 with TRBJ1-2; unclear D gene. This CDR3 contains 12 residues. Trimming removed 1 base at V and 8 bases at J, with 8 bases between. CDR1 SEHNR and CDR2 FQNEAQ come from the germline V gene (reference sequence).

J is TRBJ2-5 and V is TRBV29-1; 9 bases are shared with TRBD1. CDR3 length: 13 residues. The J segment lost 7 bases and the V segment lost 6 bases, leaving 9 bases of the junction unmatched. Germline CDR1 SQVTM, CDR2 ANQGSEA. As DNA, the CDR3 is TGCAGCGTCCCGGGACAGGGAAGGGGGACCCAGTACTTC. Residues: CSVPGQGRGTQYF.